Detailed here is one TCR beta chain. This CDR3 contains 13 residues. With 2 bases removed from V and 3 bases from J, the gap between germline ends came to 8 bases. Germline values: CDR1 SGHTA, CDR2 FQGTGA. Here immunoSEQ multiplex PCR was the method, and the copy in TCRdb shows in-frame clones only, minus some. The table records 9,600 or so clones, 90% of them present only once. This sample was taken from a study of T cells in localized non-small cell lung cancer. This sequence was found in a male donor at least 60 years old with stage III squamous cell lung carcinoma. Material: peripheral blood, obtained before any cancer treatment. The chain has TRBV7-3 and TRBJ2-7; D assignment may be TRBD1 or TRBD2 (5 bases each). CDR3 sequence reads: CASSLRGDYEQYF. As DNA, the CDR3 is TGTGCCAGCAGCTTACGGGGCGACTACGAGCAGTACTTC. Full variable domain (rest looked up from reference TRBV7-3 and TRBJ2-7): GAGVSQTPSNKVTEKGKYVELRCDPISGHTALYWYRQSLGQGPEFLIYFQGTGAADDSGLPNDRFFAVRPEGSVSTLKIQRTERGDSAVYLCASSLRGDYEQYFGPGTRLTVT.